Listed below are T cell receptor beta chains from one sample, sequenced in a study of OX40 agonist ivuxolimab in advanced cancers. TCRdb's table, derived via immunoSEQ multiplex PCR, lists solely in-frame clones and lacks some. Found here are 60,000 to 80,000 clones, roughly 92% of them singletons; the top ten hold roughly 0.44%. The sequencing used CD4+ or CD8+ T cells sorted from blood, collected in a trial of the OX40 agonist ivuxolimab. Source of these receptors: an adult with an advanced solid tumor such as melanoma, head and neck, liver or kidney cancer. Each CDR3 is given with its conserved first and last residue. A D gene is named only where the DNA matches it firmly. Clone size is shown for a subset of rows, as once, few, many or a class of expanded clone.

>.|TRBV6-6|.|TRBJ1-5
TGTGCCAGCAGCCGTACAGGGTCGGATCAGCCCCAGCATTTT
CASSRTGSDQPQHF
>once|TRBV18|TRBD1|TRBJ1-5
TGTGCCAGCTCACCAGCGACAGGGGCAAACAATCAGCCCCAGCATTTT
CASSPATGANNQPQHF
>.|TRBV7-2|.|TRBJ2-7
TGTGCCAGCAGCCCACCGGGACTGGAATCCTACGAGCAGTACTTC
CASSPPGLESYEQYF
>.|TRBV2|TRBD2|TRBJ2-3
TGTGCCAGCAGTGAGCAGACTAGCGGTACAGATACGCAGTATTTT
CASSEQTSGTDTQYF
>.|TRBV7-9|TRBD1|TRBJ1-5
TGTGCCAGCAGCTCGACAGGGGGACAGCCCCAGCATTTT
CASSSTGGQPQHF
>.|TRBV5-1|.|TRBJ1-1
TGCGCCAGCAGCTTGGCACGGGAGAAAAACACTGAAGCTTTCTTT
CASSLAREKNTEAFF
>.|TRBV7-8|.|TRBJ2-5
TGTGCCAGCAGCTTAGGGCCTGGAGAGACCCAGTACTTC
CASSLGPGETQYF
>.|TRBV25-1|TRBD1|TRBJ2-2
TGTGCCAGCAAGATGGGGACAGGGGGCGGGGAGCTGTTTTTT
CASKMGTGGGELFF
>.|TRBV27|.|TRBJ1-1
TGTGCCAGCAGTTCCCAGACCGGAAGGACGCGAACTGAAGCTTTCTTT
CASSSQTGRTRTEAFF
>once|TRBV13|TRBD2|TRBJ2-7
TGTGCCAGCAGCTTACAGGCGGGTTGGTCGGGAGGGCCCTACGAGCAGTACTTC
CASSLQAGWSGGPYEQYF
>once|TRBV10-3|.|TRBJ2-7
TGTGCCATCAGTGGACTAGATATATCGGGGAACGAGCAGTACTTC
CAISGLDISGNEQYF
>.|TRBV19|TRBD1|TRBJ1-2
TGTGCCAGTAGTACCCAGGGGGTCACTTCTAACTATGGCTACACCTTC
CASSTQGVTSNYGYTF
>.|TRBV4-1|.|TRBJ1-4
TGCGCCAGCAGCCAAGAGGCTAGGGATGGCGAAAAACTGTTTTTT
CASSQEARDGEKLFF
>few|TRBV5-1|TRBD2|TRBJ2-7
TGCGCCAGCAGCTTGGGACTAGCGGGAGGTCTCTACGAGCAGTACTTC
CASSLGLAGGLYEQYF
>.|TRBV19|TRBD1|TRBJ1-1
TGTGCCAGCATTAAACTCACACAGGGGGCGCATCAAGCTTTCTTT
CASIKLTQGAHQAFF
>.|TRBV7-2|TRBD2|TRBJ2-7
TGTGCCAGCAGCTTAGCGACCCGGACTAGCGGGGGTTCCGAGCAGTACTTC
CASSLATRTSGGSEQYF
>.|TRBV7-2|.|TRBJ2-1
TGTGCCAGCAGCTTAGGTGTAACCAGCCTTGAGCAGTTCTTC
CASSLGVTSLEQFF
>.|TRBV10-2|TRBD1|TRBJ1-1
TGCGCCAGCAGCACGACAGGGGACCGAGGGGCTTTCTTT
CASSTTGDRGAFF
>few|TRBV6-1|.|TRBJ1-1
TGTGCCAGCAGTCCCGACCTGGAGGTCACTGAAGCTTTCTTT
CASSPDLEVTEAFF
>.|TRBV7-2|TRBD2|TRBJ2-3
TGTGCCAGCAGCACCAGACTAGCGGGAGCGACAGATACGCAGTATTTT
CASSTRLAGATDTQYF
>.|TRBV5-1|TRBD2|TRBJ2-7
TGCGCCAGCAGCTTAGGACTAGCGGGAGCGCGTACCACCTACGAGCAGTACTTC
CASSLGLAGARTTYEQYF
>few|TRBV14|TRBD1|TRBJ1-5
TGTGCCAGCAGCCGGACAGGGGGCATGCCCCAGCATTTT
CASSRTGGMPQHF
>few|TRBV9|TRBD1|TRBJ1-2
TGTGCCAGCAGCGACCTCGGACAGGGCTTTGGCTACACCTTC
CASSDLGQGFGYTF
>.|TRBV18|.|TRBJ1-5
TGTGCCAGCTCACAAGATGATACGAGCAATCAGCCCCAGCATTTT
CASSQDDTSNQPQHF
>.|TRBV27|.|TRBJ1-2
TGTGCCAGCAGGATGTCGGGGGCCCCGGGTGGCTACACCTTC
CASRMSGAPGGYTF
>few|TRBV19|.|TRBJ1-2
TGTGCCAGTAGTAGGCCGACAGGACTTAACTATGGCTACACCTTC
CASSRPTGLNYGYTF
>.|TRBV19|TRBD2|TRBJ2-7
TGTGCCAGTAACCAGCCCGGGACTAGTTCCTACGAGCAGTACTTC
CASNQPGTSSYEQYF
>.|TRBV7-9|.|TRBJ1-4
TGTGCCAGCAGCTCCAGGGATAGCTATGAAAAACTGTTTTTT
CASSSRDSYEKLFF
>.|TRBV5-4|TRBD1|TRBJ1-2
TGTGCCAGCAGCTTGGTCCCCGGGGCAGGGGGTGGCGGCTACACCTTC
CASSLVPGAGGGGYTF
>.|TRBV6-8|.|TRBJ2-7
TGTGCCAGCAGTTACTCCCAGACCGGGAGCACCTACGAGCAGTACTTC
CASSYSQTGSTYEQYF
>once|TRBV7-9|TRBD1|TRBJ1-2
TGTGCCAGCAGCTCTATCGGACAGGGTGGTCGCTACACCTTC
CASSSIGQGGRYTF
>.|TRBV11-2|TRBD2|TRBJ2-2
TGTGCCAGCAGCTTAGGCCCCCCAGCGGGAGGTTTTACCGGGGAGCTGTTTTTT
CASSLGPPAGGFTGELFF
>.|TRBV20-1|TRBD2|TRBJ2-3
TGCAGAGCGGGAGAAACAGATACGCAGTATTTT
CRAGETDTQYF
>.|TRBV18|TRBD2|TRBJ2-3
TGTGCCAGCTCATCCGGGACTAGCGGGACGGGAGATACGCAGTATTTT
CASSSGTSGTGDTQYF
>once|TRBV7-9|TRBD2|TRBJ2-1
TGTGCCAGCAGCTTAGGAGCGGGACCCGTGGATGAGCAGTTCTTC
CASSLGAGPVDEQFF
>.|TRBV7-6|TRBD2|TRBJ2-7
TGTGCCAGCAGCTCCCAAGCGGGAGCAACCTCCTACGAGCAGTACTTC
CASSSQAGATSYEQYF
>.|TRBV13|.|TRBJ1-4
TGTGCCAGCAGCTTAACGAGGGGAGGTCGGGAAAAACTGTTTTTT
CASSLTRGGREKLFF
>.|TRBV7-9|TRBD2|TRBJ2-5
TGTGCCAGCAGCCAGGGACTAGTTCCCGAGACCCAGTACTTC
CASSQGLVPETQYF
>.|TRBV30|TRBD1|TRBJ2-7
TGTGCCTGGAGTAGAAAGGACAGGGAGAACGAGCAGTACTTC
CAWSRKDRENEQYF